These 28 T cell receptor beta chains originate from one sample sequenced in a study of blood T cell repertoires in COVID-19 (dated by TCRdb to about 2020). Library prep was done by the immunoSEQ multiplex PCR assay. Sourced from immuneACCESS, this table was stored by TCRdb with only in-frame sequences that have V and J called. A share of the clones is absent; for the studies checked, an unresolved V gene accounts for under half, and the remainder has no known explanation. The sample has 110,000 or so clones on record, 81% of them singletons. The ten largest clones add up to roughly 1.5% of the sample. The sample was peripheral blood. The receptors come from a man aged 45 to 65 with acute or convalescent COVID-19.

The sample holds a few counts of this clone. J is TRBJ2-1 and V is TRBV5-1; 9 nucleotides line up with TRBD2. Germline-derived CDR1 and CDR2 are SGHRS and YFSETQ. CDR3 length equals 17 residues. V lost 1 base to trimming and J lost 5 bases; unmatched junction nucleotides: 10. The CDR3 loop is CASSLNPTSGSHNEQFF. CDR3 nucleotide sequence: TGCGCCAGCAGCTTGAACCCGACTAGCGGTTCCCACAATGAGCAGTTCTTC.

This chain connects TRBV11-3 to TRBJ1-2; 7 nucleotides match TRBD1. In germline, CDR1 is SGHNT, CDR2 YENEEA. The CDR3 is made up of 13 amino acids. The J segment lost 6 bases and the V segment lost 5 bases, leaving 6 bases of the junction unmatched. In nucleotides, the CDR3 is TGTGCCAGCAGCCACAGGGGACTGCATGGCTACACCTTC. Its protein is CASSHRGLHGYTF.

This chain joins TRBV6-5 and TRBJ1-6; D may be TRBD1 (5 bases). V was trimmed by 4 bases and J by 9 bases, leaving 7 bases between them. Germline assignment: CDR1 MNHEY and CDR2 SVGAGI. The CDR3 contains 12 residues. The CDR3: CASSSRVSPLHF. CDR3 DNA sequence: TGTGCCAGCAGTTCCAGGGTTTCACCCCTCCACTTT.

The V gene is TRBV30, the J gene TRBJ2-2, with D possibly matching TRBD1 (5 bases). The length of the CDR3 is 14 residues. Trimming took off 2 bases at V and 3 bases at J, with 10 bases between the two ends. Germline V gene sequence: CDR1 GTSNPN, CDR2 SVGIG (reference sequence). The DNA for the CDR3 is TGTGCCTGGAGTAAGGGGCTCGACACCGGGGAGCTGTTTTTT. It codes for CAWSKGLDTGELFF.

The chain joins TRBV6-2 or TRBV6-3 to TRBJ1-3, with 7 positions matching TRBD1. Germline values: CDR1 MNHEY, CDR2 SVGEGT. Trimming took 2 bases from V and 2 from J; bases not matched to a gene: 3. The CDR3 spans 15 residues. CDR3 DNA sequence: TGTGCCAGCAGTTACCCAGGGACAGCTGGAAACACCATATATTTT. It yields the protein CASSYPGTAGNTIYF.

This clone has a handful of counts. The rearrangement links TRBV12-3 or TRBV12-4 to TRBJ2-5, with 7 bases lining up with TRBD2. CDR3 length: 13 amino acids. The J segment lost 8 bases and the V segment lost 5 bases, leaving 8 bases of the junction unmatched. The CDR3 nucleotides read TGTGCCAGCAGTGTGGGAGGGAGGAACACCCAGTACTTC. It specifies CASSVGGRNTQYF.

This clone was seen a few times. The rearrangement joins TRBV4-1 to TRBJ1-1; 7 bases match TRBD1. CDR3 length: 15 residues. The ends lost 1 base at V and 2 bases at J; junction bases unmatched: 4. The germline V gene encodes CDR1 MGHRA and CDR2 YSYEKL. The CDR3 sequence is CASSQGQGRNTEAFF. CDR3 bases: TGCGCCAGCAGCCAAGGACAGGGACGAAACACTGAAGCTTTCTTT.

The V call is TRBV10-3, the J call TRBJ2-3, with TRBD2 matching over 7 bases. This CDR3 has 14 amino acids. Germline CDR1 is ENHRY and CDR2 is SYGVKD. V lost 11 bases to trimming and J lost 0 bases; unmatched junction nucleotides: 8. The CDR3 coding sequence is TGTGCCGTCGCTAGCGGCACTAGCACAGATACGCAGTATTTT. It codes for CAVASGTSTDTQYF.

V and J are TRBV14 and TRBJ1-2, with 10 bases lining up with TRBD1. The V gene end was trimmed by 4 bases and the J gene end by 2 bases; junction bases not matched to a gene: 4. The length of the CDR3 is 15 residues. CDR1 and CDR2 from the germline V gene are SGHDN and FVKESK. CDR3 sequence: CASSPWTGGNYGYTF. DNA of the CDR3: TGTGCCAGCAGCCCCTGGACAGGGGGGAACTATGGCTACACCTTC.

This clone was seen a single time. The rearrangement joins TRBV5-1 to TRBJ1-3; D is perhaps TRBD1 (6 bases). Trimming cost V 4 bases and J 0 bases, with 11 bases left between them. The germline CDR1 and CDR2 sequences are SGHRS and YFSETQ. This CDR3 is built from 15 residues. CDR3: CASSRDRSSGNTIYF. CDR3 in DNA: TGCGCCAGCAGCAGAGACAGGTCCTCTGGAAACACCATATATTTT.

The CDR3 reads CASSGTLGAIFTDTQYF. CDR3 sequence (DNA): TGTGCCAGCAGCGGAACCTTGGGGGCCATTTTCACAGATACGCAGTATTTT. This rearrangement joins TRBV7-9 to TRBJ2-3; perhaps TRBD1 as D (6 bases). The germline V gene has CDR1 SEHNR and CDR2 FQNEAQ (reference sequence). This CDR3 is 17 amino acids long. V was shortened by 5 bases and J by 2 bases, with 20 bases between the two germline ends. Using reference TRBV7-9 and TRBJ2-3 for the parts outside the CDR3, the full variable domain is DTGVSQNPRHKITKRGQNVTFRCDPISEHNRLYWYRQTLGQGPEFLTYFQNEAQLEKSRLLSDRFSAERPKGSFSTLEIQRTEQGDSAMYLCASSGTLGAIFTDTQYFGPGTRLTVL.

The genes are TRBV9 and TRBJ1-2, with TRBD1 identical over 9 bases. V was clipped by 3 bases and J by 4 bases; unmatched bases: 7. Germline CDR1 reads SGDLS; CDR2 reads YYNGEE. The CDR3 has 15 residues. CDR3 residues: CASSATGGSGYGYTF. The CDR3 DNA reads TGTGCCAGCAGCGCTACAGGGGGCTCGGGCTATGGCTACACCTTC. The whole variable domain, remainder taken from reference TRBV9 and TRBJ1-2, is DSGVTQTPKHLITATGQRVTLRCSPRSGDLSVYWYQQSLDQGLQFLIQYYNGEERAKGNILERFSAQQFPDLHSELNLSSLELGDSALYFCASSATGGSGYGYTFGSGTRLTVV.

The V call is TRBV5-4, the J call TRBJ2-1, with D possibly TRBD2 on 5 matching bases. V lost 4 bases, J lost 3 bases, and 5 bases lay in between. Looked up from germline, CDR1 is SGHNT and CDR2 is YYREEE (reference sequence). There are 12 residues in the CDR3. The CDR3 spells CASSRDYNEQFF. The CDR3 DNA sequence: TGTGCCAGCAGCCGGGACTACAATGAGCAGTTCTTC. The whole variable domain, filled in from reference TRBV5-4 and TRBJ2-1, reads ETGVTQSPTHLIKTRGQQVTLRCSSQSGHNTVSWYQQALGQGPQFIFQYYREEENGRGNFPPRFSGLQFPNYSSELNVNALELDDSALYLCASSRDYNEQFFGPGTRLTVL.

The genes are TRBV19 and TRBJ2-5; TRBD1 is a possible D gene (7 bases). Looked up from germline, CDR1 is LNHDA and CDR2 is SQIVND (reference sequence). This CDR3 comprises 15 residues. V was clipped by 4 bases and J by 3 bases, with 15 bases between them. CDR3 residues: CASSKRRGQEETQYF. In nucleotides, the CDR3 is TGTGCCAGTAGTAAGAGGAGGGGGCAGGAAGAGACCCAGTACTTC.

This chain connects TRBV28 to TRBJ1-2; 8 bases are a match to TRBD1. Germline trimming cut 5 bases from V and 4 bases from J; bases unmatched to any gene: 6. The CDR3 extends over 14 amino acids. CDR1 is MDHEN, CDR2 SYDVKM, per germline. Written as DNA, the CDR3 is TGTGCCAGCAGTCTGACAGGGGCGTCCTATGGCTACACCTTC. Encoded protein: CASSLTGASYGYTF.

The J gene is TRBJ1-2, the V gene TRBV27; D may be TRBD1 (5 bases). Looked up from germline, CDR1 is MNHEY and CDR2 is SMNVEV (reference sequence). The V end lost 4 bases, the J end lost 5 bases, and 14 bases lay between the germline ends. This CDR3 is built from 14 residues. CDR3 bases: TGTGCCAGCAGTTCCCCCGGGGGTCCTTATGGCTACACCTTC. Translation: CASSSPGGPYGYTF.

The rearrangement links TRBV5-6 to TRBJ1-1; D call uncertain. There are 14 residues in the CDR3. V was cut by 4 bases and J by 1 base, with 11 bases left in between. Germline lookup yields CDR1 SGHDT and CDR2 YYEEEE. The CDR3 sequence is CASSPWRRNTEAFF. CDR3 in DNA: TGTGCCAGCAGCCCCTGGCGGCGGAACACTGAAGCTTTCTTT.

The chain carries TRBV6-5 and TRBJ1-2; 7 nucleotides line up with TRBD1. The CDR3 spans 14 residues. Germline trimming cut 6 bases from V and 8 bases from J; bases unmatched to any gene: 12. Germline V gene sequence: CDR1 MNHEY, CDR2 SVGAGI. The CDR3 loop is CASSHPGQLGGYTF. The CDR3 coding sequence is TGTGCCAGCAGCCATCCGGGACAGTTAGGGGGCTACACCTTC.

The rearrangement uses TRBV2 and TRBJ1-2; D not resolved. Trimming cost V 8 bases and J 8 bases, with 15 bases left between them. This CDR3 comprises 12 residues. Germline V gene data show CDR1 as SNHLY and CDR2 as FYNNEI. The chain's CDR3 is CASLWTEGGYTF. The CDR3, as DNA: TGTGCCAGCCTATGGACGGAGGGAGGCTACACCTTC. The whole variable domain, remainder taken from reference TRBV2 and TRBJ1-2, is EPEVTQTPSHQVTQMGQEVILRCVPISNHLYFYWYRQILGQKVEFLVSFYNNEISEKSEIFDDQFSVERPDGSNFTLKIRSTKLEDSAMYFCASLWTEGGYTFGSGTRLTVV.

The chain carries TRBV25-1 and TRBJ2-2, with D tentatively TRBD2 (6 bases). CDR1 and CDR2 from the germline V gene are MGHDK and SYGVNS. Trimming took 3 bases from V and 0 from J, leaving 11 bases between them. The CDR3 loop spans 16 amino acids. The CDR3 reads CASSEEGRSNTGELFF. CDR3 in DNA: TGTGCCAGCAGTGAGGAGGGTCGCTCGAACACCGGGGAGCTGTTTTTT.

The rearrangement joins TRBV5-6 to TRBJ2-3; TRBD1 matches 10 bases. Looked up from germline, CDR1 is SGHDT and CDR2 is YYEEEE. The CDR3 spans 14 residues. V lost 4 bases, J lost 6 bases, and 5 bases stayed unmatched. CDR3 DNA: TGTGCCAGCAGCCGGACAGGGGGTTTGGATACGCAGTATTTT. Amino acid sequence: CASSRTGGLDTQYF.

The CDR3 DNA reads as TGTGCCAGCAGCATCCGACAGAACACTGAAGCTTTCTTT. This codes for CASSIRQNTEAFF. The chain uses TRBV7-8 and TRBJ1-1; D is undetermined. Trimming shortened V by 5 bases and J by 1 base, and 8 bases separated the two germline ends. Looked up from germline, CDR1 is SGHVS and CDR2 is FQNEAQ. The CDR3 has 13 amino acids.

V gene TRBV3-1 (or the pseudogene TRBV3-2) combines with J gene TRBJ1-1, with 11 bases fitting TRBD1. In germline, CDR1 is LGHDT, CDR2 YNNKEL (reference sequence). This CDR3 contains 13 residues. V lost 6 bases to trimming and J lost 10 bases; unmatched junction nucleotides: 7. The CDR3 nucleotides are TGTGCCAGCAGTCAGGGACAGGGGGGTTTAGCTTTCTTT. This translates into CASSQGQGGLAFF.

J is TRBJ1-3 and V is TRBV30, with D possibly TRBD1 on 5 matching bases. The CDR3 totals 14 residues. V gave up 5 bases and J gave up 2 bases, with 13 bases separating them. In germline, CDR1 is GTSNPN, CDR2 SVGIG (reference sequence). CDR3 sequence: CAWGDFPPGNTIYF. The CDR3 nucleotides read TGTGCCTGGGGGGACTTTCCCCCTGGAAACACCATATATTTT.

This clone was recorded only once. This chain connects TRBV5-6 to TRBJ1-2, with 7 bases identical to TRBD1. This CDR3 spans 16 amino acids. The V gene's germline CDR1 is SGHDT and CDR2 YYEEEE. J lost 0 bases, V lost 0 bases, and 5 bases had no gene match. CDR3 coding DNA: TGTGCCAGCAGCTTGGGGAGGGACAGCACTAACTATGGCTACACCTTC. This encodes CASSLGRDSTNYGYTF.

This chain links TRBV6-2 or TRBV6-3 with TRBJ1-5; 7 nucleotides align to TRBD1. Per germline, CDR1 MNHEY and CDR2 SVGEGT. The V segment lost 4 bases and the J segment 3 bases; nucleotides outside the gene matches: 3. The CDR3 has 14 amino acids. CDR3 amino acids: CASSSGGTNQPQHF. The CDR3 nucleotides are TGTGCCAGCAGTTCAGGGGGAACCAATCAGCCCCAGCATTTT.

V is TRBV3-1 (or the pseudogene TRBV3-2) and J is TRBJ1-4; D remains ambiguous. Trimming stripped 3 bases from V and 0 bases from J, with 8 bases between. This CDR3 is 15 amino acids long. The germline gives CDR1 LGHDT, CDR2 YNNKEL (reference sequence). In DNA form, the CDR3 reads TGTGCCAGCAGCCATGACACCACAACTAATGAAAAACTGTTTTTT. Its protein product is CASSHDTTTNEKLFF.

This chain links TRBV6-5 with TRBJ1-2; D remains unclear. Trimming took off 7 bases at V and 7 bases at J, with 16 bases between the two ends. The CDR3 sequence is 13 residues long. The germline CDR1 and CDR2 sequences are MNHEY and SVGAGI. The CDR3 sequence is CASTGGTVSGYTF. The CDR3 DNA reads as TGTGCCAGCACAGGAGGCACAGTCAGTGGCTACACCTTC.